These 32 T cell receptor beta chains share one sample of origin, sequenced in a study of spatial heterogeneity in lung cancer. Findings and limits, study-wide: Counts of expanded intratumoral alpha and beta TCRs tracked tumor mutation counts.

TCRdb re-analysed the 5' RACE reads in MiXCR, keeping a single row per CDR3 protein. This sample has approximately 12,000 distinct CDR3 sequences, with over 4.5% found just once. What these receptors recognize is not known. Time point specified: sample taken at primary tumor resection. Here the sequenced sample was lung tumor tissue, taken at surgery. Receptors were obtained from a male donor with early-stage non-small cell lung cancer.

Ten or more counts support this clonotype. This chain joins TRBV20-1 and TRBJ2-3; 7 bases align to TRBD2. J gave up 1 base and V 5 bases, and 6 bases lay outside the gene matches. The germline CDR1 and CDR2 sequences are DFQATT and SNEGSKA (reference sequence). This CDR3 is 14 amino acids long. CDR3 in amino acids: CSAPGLDGTDTQYF. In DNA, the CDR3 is TGCAGTGCTCCTGGACTAGACGGCACAGATACGCAGTATTTT.

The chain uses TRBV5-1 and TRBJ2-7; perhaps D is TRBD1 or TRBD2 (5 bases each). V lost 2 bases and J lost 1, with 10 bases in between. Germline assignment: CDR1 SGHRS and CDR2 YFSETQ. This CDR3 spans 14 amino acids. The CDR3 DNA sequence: TGCGCCAGCAGCTTAGGGGACCTTTCCTACGAGCAGTACTTC. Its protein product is CASSLGDLSYEQYF.

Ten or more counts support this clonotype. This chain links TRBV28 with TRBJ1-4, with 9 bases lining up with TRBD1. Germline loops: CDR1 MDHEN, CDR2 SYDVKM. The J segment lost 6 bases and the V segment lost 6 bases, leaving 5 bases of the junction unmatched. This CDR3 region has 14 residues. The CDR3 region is CASSPGTGHEKLFF. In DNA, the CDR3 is TGTGCCAGCAGCCCCGGGACAGGGCATGAAAAACTGTTTTTT.

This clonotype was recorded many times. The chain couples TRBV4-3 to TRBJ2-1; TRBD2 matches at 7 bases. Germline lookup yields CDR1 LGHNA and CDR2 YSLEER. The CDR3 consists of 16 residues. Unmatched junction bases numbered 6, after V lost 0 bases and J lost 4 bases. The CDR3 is CASSQESGGGYNEQFF. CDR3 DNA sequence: TGCGCCAGCAGCCAAGAGAGTGGCGGGGGTTACAATGAGCAGTTCTTC.

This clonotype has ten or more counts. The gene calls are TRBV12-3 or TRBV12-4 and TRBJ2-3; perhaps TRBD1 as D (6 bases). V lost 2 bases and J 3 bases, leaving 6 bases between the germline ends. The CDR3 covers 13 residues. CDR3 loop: CASSLTGTDTQYF. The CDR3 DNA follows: TGTGCCAGCAGTTTAACAGGGACAGATACGCAGTATTTT.

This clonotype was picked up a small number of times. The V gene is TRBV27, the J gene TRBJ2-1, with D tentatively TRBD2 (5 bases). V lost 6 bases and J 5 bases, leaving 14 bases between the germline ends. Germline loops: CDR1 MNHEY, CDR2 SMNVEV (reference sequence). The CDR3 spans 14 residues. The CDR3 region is CASSQVQEDNEQFF. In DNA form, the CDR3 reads TGTGCCAGCAGCCAGGTCCAGGAGGACAATGAGCAGTTCTTC.

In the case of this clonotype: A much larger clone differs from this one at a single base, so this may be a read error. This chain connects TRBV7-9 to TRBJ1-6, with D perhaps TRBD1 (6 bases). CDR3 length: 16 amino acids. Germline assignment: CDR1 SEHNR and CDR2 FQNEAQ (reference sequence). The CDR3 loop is CASSLDRRGYSSPLHF. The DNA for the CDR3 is TGTGCCAGCAGCCTCGACAGGAGAGGCTATAGTTCACCCCTCCACTTT.

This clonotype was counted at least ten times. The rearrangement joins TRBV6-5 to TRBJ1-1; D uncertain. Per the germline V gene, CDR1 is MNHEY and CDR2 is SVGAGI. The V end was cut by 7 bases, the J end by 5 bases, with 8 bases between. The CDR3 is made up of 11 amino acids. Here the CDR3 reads CASTHGTEAFF. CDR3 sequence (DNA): TGTGCCAGCACCCATGGAACTGAAGCTTTCTTT.

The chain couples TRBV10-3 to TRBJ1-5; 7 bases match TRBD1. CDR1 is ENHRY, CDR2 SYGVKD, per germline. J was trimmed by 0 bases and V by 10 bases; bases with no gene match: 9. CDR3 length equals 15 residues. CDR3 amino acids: CATGTEIYSNQPQHF. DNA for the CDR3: TGTGCCACCGGGACAGAAATTTATAGCAATCAGCCCCAGCATTTT.

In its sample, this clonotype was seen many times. The CDR3 bases are TGCGCCAGCATTAAGGGGACAGGGCCCTGTTGCATCAATGAGCAGTTCTTC. Residues: CASIKGTGPCCINEQFF. The rearrangement joins TRBV10-1 to TRBJ2-1; TRBD1 aligns across 9 bases. V gave up 7 bases and J gave up 6 bases; unmatched junction bases: 16. Germline values: CDR1 WNHNN, CDR2 SYGVQD (reference sequence). The CDR3 sequence is 17 residues long.

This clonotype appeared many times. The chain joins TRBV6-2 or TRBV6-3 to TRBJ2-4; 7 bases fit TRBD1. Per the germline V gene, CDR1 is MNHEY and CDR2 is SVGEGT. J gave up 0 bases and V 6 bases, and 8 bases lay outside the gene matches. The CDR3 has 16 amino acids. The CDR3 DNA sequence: TGTGCCAGCAGCAACCAGGGGGACCTAGCCAAAAACATTCAGTACTTC. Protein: CASSNQGDLAKNIQYF.

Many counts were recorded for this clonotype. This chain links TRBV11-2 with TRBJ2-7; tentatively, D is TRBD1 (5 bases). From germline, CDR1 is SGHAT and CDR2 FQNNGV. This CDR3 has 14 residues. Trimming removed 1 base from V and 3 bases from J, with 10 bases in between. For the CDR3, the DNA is TGTGCCAGCAGCTTAGCAGGGCCCCTCTACGAGCAGTACTTC. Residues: CASSLAGPLYEQYF. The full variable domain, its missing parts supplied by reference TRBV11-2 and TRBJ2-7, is EAGVAQSPRYKIIEKRQSVAFWCNPISGHATLYWYQQILGQGPKLLIQFQNNGVVDDSQLPKDRFSAERLKGVDSTLKIQPAKLEDSAVYLCASSLAGPLYEQYFGPGTRLTVT.

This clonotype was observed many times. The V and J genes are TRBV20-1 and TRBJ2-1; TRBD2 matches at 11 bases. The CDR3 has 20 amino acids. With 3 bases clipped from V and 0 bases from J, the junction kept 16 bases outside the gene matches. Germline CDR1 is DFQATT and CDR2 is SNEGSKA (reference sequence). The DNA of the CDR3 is TGCAGTGCTAGTTCAAGTACTAGCGGGGGCAGGTCGGGCTCCTACAATGAGCAGTTCTTC. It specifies CSASSSTSGGRSGSYNEQFF.

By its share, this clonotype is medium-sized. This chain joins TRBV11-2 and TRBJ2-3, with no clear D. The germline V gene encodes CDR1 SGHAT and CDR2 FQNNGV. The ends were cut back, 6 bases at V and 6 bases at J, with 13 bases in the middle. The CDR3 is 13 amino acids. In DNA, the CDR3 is TGTGCCAGCAGGTCACCCCCCGGGGATACGCAGTATTTT. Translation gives CASRSPPGDTQYF.

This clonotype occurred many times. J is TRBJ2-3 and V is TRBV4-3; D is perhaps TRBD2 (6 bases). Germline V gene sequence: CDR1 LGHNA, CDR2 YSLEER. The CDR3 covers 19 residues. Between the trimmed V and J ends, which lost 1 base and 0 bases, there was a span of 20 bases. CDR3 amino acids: CASSQVLYDGGTSTDTQYF. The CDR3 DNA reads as TGCGCCAGCAGCCAAGTCCTCTACGACGGGGGAACGAGCACAGATACGCAGTATTTT.

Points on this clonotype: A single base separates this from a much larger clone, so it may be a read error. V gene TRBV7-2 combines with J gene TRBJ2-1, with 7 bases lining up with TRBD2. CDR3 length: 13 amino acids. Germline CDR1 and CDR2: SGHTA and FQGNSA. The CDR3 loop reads CASSLERGNELFF. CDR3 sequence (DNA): TGTGCCAGCAGCTTAGAGCGGGGCAATGAGCTGTTCTTC.

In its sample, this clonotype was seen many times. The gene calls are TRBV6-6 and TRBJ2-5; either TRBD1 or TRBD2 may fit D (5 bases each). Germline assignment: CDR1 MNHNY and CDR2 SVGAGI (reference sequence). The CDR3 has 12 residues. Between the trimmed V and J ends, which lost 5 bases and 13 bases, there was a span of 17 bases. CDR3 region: CASSTGTQARYF. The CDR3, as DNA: TGTGCCAGCAGTACCGGGACCCAGGCTCGGTACTTC.

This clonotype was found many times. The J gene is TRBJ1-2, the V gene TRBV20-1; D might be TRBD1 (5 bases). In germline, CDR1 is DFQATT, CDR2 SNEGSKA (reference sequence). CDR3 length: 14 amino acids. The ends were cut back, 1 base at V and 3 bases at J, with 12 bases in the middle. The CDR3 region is CSARGRGADYGYTF. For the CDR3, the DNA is TGCAGTGCTAGAGGACGTGGGGCCGACTATGGCTACACCTTC.

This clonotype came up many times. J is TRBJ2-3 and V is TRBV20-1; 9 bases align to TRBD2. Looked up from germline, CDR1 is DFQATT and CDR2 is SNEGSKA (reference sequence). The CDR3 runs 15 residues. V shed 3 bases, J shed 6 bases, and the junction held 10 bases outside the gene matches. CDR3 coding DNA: TGCAGTGCTAGTGAGGGCGGGGGGGCCCTGGATACGCAGTATTTT. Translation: CSASEGGGALDTQYF.

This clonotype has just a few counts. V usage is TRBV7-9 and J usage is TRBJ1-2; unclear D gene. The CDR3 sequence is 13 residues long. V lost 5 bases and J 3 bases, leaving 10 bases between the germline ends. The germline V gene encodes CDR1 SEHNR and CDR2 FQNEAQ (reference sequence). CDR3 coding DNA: TGTGCCAGCAGCCTGCTGGGATACTATGGCTACACCTTC. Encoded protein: CASSLLGYYGYTF.

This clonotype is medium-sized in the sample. DNA of the CDR3: TGTGCCAGCAGCTTAGCGTCCAGGGGAAATTCACCCCTCCACTTT. As protein: CASSLASRGNSPLHF. The chain carries TRBV7-2 and TRBJ1-6; TRBD1 might be the D (6 bases). The CDR3 sequence is 15 residues long. V was cut by 0 bases and J by 7 bases, with 10 bases left in between. Germline V gene lookup returns CDR1 SGHTA and CDR2 FQGNSA.

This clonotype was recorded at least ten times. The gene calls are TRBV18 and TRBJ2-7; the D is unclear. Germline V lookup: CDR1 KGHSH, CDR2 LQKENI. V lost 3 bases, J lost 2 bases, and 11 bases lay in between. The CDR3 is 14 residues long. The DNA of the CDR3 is TGTGCCAGCTCACCCCAAAGCCCCCCCTACGAGCAGTACTTC. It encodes CASSPQSPPYEQYF.

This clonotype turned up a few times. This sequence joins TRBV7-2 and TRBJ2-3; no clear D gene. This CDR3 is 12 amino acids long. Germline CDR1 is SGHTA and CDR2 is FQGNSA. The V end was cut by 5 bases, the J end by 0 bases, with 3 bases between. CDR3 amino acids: CASSPSTDTQYF. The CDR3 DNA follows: TGTGCCAGCAGCCCAAGCACAGATACGCAGTATTTT.

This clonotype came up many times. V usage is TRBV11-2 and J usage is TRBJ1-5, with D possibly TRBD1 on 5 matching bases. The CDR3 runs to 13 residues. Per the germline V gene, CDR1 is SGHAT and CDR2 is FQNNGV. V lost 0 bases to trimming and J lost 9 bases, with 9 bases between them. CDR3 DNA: TGTGCCAGCAGCTTAGATCCAGGGCTGCCCCAGCATTTT. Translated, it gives CASSLDPGLPQHF. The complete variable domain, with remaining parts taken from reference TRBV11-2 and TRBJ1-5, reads EAGVAQSPRYKIIEKRQSVAFWCNPISGHATLYWYQQILGQGPKLLIQFQNNGVVDDSQLPKDRFSAERLKGVDSTLKIQPAKLEDSAVYLCASSLDPGLPQHFGDGTRLSIL.

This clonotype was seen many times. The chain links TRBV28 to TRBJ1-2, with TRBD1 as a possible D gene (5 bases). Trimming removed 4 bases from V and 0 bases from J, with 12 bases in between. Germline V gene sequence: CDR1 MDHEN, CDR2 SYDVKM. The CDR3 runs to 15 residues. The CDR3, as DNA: TGTGCCAGCAGTTCCCAGGGAATAGCTAACTATGGCTACACCTTC. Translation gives CASSSQGIANYGYTF.

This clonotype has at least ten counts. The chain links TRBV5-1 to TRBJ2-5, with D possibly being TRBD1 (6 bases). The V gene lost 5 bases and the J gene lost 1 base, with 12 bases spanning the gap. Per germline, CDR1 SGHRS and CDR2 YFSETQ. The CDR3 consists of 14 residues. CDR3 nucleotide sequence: TGCGCCAGCAGTGAGGGGGTTCTCCAAGAGACCCAGTACTTC. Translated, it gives CASSEGVLQETQYF.

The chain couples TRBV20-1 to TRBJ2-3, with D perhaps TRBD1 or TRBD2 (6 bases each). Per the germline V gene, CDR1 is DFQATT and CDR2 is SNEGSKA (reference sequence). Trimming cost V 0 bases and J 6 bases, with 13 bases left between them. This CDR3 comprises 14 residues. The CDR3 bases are TGCAGTGCTAGAGATCGGAGGGGGTCTGATACGCAGTATTTT. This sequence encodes CSARDRRGSDTQYF.

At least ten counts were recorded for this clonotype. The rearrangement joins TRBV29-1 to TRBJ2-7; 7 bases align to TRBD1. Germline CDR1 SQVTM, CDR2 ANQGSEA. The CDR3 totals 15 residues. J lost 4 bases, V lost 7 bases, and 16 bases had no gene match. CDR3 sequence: CSARSSYRGLYEQYF. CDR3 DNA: TGCAGCGCCCGAAGTAGCTACAGGGGCTTGTACGAGCAGTACTTC.

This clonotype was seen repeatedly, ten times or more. As DNA, the CDR3 is TGCAGTGCTTCACGGACTCGACAGGGGTTAAAAAACATTCAGTACTTC. Amino acid sequence: CSASRTRQGLKNIQYF. V and J are TRBV20-1 and TRBJ2-4, with TRBD1 matching 8 bases. Germline assignment: CDR1 DFQATT and CDR2 SNEGSKA (reference sequence). The junction had 13 bases not matched to a gene; V was cut back by 5 bases and J by 4 bases. This CDR3 has 16 residues.

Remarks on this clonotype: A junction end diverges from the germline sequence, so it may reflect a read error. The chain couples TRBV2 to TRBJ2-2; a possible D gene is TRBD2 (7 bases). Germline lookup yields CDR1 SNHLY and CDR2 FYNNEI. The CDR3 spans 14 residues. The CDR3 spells CVSRGGEWTGELFF. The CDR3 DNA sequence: TGTGTCAGCAGGGGAGGGGAGTGGACCGGGGAGCTGTTTTTT.

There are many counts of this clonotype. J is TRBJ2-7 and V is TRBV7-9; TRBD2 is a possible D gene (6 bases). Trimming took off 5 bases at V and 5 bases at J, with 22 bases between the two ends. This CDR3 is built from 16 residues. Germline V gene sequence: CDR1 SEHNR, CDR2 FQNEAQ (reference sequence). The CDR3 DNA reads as TGTGCCAGCAGCCCGGTCGGGACTGGTTTCGGGGACGAGCAGTACTTC. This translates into CASSPVGTGFGDEQYF.

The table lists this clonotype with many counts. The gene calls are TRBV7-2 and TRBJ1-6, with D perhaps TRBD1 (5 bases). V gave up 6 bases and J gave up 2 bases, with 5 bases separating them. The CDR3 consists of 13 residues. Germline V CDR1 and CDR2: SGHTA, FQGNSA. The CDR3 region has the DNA TGTGCCAGCAGGGACACCTATAATTCACCCCTCCACTTT. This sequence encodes CASRDTYNSPLHF.